This T cell receptor (beta chain) emerged from a study of blood T cell repertoires in COVID-19. Study-level information: COVID-19 samples, acute and convalescent, were from the United States, Italy and Spain. Sources were T cells, B-cell-depleted T cells, or PBMCs; the material itself was cDNA or gDNA.

Under the authors' procedure: Using reference gene primer amplification, nucleated cell counts were estimated. Using immunoSEQ multiplex PCR, the repertoire was profiled, and TCRdb retains in-frame clones only, with some absent. V, J and clone size were drawn from that table, and D and trimming were deduced from the DNA. This sample has some 130,000 clones, with around four fifths found just once. The CDR3 covers 13 residues. Germline CDR1 reads SQVTM; CDR2 reads ANQGSEA. The ends lost 3 bases at V and 3 bases at J; junction bases unmatched: 2. Material for sequencing was peripheral blood. The sequence was collected from a man older than 75 with acute or convalescent COVID-19. The rearrangement uses TRBV29-1 and TRBJ1-5, with 7 bases identical to TRBD1. The CDR3 is CSVERGPNQPQHF. The CDR3 DNA follows: TGCAGCGTTGAGAGGGGGCCCAATCAGCCCCAGCATTTT.